What follows describes a single T cell receptor beta chain. Antigen specificity is unknown. The data originate from a study of human CD8 memory T cell subsets. Production of TCR beta libraries used UMI-labeled 5' RACE as the method. TCRdb reanalyzed the 5' RACE reads and collapses them to one entry per CDR3 protein, without DNA. The listing contains about 5,600 distinct CDR3 sequences. Study-level results: Only a minimal degree of mutual overlap characterized stem-like memory and precursor exhausted T cell repertoires.

The CDR3 consists of 16 residues. This receptor was obtained from a human donor in good health. This rearrangement joins TRBV21-1 to TRBJ2-7; the D call of TRBD1 rests on TCRdb alone, since no DNA is present to check it. TRBV21-1 is listed as a pseudogene. The sequenced sample consisted of CD8+ effector memory T cells (TEM) sorted from PBMCs. Noted subset: effector memory CD8 T cells, CCR7- CD45RO+ CD95+. The CDR3 loop reads CASSTLRGQGVYEQYF.